This section outlines one T cell receptor (beta chain) sequence together with its context. By sample share, this clonotype is medium-sized (0.01 to 0.1%). What this receptor recognizes is not known. Base qualities are missing; no much larger clone stands one base away. This entry belongs to a study of immune characterization of retroperitoneal liposarcoma (dated by TCRdb to the late 2010s). The method was PCR. The run used a NextSeq 500. The public reads were quality trimmed at Q25 with fastp and then assembled into clones with MiXCR by TCRdb, keeping productive beta chains. Each CDR3 protein appears once, grouped with its most common genes and DNA. The sample profile shows 9,500 or so distinct CDR3 sequences; around 30% of them were found once. Approximately 8.3% of the sample is in the top ten clones. Including cysteine and phenylalanine, the CDR3 has 12 amino acids. Only the CDR3 part of the read is kept: 36 bases, read in frame from the first base. At the junction V is shortened by 5 bases and J by 13 bases, with 15 bases in between. Via the germline V gene, CDR1 is SGHTA and CDR2 FQGNSA.

The sequence came from a male donor with retroperitoneal liposarcoma. Here the chain combines TRBV7-2 and TRBJ2-1; TRBD2 is a possible D gene, resting on 5 matching bases. The specimen was tumor tissue. The CDR3 has the sequence CASSPLWETQFF. The nucleotide sequence reads as follows: TGTGCCAGCAGCCCTCTATGGGAGACCCAGTTCTTC. The CDR3 plus the reference TRBV7-2 and TRBJ2-1 genes for the other parts give the full variable domain: GAGVSQSPSNKVTEKGKDVELRCDPISGHTALYWYRQSLGQGLEFLIYFQGNSAPDKSGLPSDRFSAERTGGSVSTLTIQRTQQEDSAVYLCASSPLWETQFFGPGTRLTVL.